Shown below are 19 T cell receptor beta chains from a single sample sequenced in a study of cytomegalovirus exposure and HLA in healthy donors (dated by TCRdb to about 2017). Receptors were amplified or captured by the immunoSEQ multiplex PCR assay. For the multiplex PCR, a mixture combining 60 forward primers for TCR Vbeta segments and 13 reverse primers for TCR Jbeta segments was used. As stored in TCRdb, this immuneACCESS dataset retains in-frame rearrangements with V and J assigned. A fraction of the clones does not appear; measured against another copy, unresolved V genes explain less than half of the discrepancy, and the remainder lacks a known reason. Present in this sample are 100,000 to 150,000 clones, around 77% of which were seen just once. The ten largest make up approximately 16% of the sample. The sequencing input was PBMCs. The source of these receptors is a middle-aged man in good health and CMV-seropositive.

Only a few counts were recorded for this clone. Here the CDR3 DNA reads TGCGCCAGCAGCTCGACTCCAAAAGGGGCAGGTGGAAACACCATATATTTT. Encoded protein: CASSSTPKGAGGNTIYF. V is TRBV5-1 and J is TRBJ1-3, with D possibly matching TRBD1 (5 bases). V was shortened by 3 bases and J by 3 bases, with 19 bases between the two germline ends. There are 17 residues in the CDR3. Per the germline V gene, CDR1 is SGHRS and CDR2 is YFSETQ.

J is TRBJ2-5 and V is TRBV4-1, with a tentative D call TRBD1 (6 bases). Trimming shortened V by 2 bases and J by 2 bases, and 6 bases separated the two germline ends. The CDR3 has 13 amino acids. The germline CDR1 and CDR2 sequences are MGHRA and YSYEKL. The CDR3 loop reads CASSQRGQETQYF. The CDR3 nucleotides read TGCGCCAGCAGCCAAAGGGGGCAAGAGACCCAGTACTTC.

This chain links TRBV11-2 with TRBJ2-7; D may be TRBD1 (5 bases). V lost 6 bases and J 2 bases, leaving 17 bases between the germline ends. CDR3 length: 15 amino acids. Germline lookup yields CDR1 SGHAT and CDR2 FQNNGV. As DNA, the CDR3 is TGTGCCAGCAGACGCCCCACAGGCCAGCCCTACGAGCAGTACTTC. Residues: CASRRPTGQPYEQYF.

This clone was observed a few times. The rearrangement joins TRBV6-5 to TRBJ2-7, with TRBD2 matching over 11 bases. V was pared by 6 bases and J by 3 bases, with 7 bases of the junction left unmatched. CDR1 and CDR2 (germline): MNHEY, SVGAGI. The CDR3 sequence is 15 residues long. The CDR3 loop is CASSFLAGGLYEQYF. The CDR3 DNA sequence: TGTGCCAGCAGCTTCCTAGCGGGAGGCCTCTACGAGCAGTACTTC.

The V gene is TRBV18, the J gene TRBJ2-7; the D is unclear. Germline V gene sequence: CDR1 KGHSH, CDR2 LQKENI. The V and J ends lost 6 bases and 3 bases respectively, with 9 bases between them. The CDR3 is 12 amino acids. Here the CDR3 DNA reads TGTGCCAGCTCGACACCGAACTACGAGCAGTACTTC. Translating gives CASSTPNYEQYF.

The chain links TRBV14 to TRBJ2-7; 11 bases align to TRBD1. After removal of 3 bases from V and 1 base from J, the junction contained 14 bases not matched to a gene. This CDR3 is 19 amino acids long. Germline CDR1 is SGHDN and CDR2 is FVKESK. Here the CDR3 reads CASSHAQDRGLAGSYEQYF. CDR3 DNA: TGTGCCAGCAGCCATGCCCAGGACAGGGGGCTAGCGGGGTCCTACGAGCAGTACTTC. Using reference TRBV14 and TRBJ2-7 for the parts outside the CDR3, the full variable domain is EAGVTQFPSHSVIEKGQTVTLRCDPISGHDNLYWYRRVMGKEIKFLLHFVKESKQDESGMPNNRFLAERTGGTYSTLKVQPAELEDSGVYFCASSHAQDRGLAGSYEQYFGPGTRLTVT.

J is TRBJ2-2 and V is TRBV19; 10 bases are shared with TRBD2. J was trimmed by 2 bases and V by 11 bases; bases with no gene match: 5. CDR1 and CDR2 (germline): LNHDA, SQIVND (reference sequence). The CDR3 totals 14 residues. This CDR3 reads CAGKRGGNTGELFF. CDR3 DNA: TGTGCCGGAAAGCGGGGGGGTAACACCGGGGAGCTGTTTTTT.

This clone was found a few times. V is TRBV4-1 and J is TRBJ1-4; D unclear. The CDR3 loop spans 15 amino acids. The ends were cut back, 4 bases at V and 6 bases at J, with 15 bases in the middle. CDR1 and CDR2 (germline): MGHRA, YSYEKL. The CDR3 DNA is TGCGCCAGCAGCCCGCAGGAACAGATTTATGAAAAACTGTTTTTT. It is translated as CASSPQEQIYEKLFF.

The chain joins TRBV2 to TRBJ1-2; TRBD1 might be the D (5 bases). The CDR3 totals 15 residues. Germline V gene sequence: CDR1 SNHLY, CDR2 FYNNEI. V shed 3 bases and J shed 2 bases, with 13 bases lying between them. CDR3 coding DNA: TGTGCCAGCAGTGAGAAGGGCAGGGCGAACTATGGCTACACCTTC. Its translation is CASSEKGRANYGYTF.

CDR3 sequence (DNA): TGTGCCAGCAGCTCGAGGGACATGATGAACACTGAAGCTTTCTTT. Amino acids: CASSSRDMMNTEAFF. The chain has TRBV7-2 and TRBJ1-1; weak D call: TRBD1 (6 bases). This CDR3 has 15 amino acids. Trimming took 4 bases from V and 0 from J, leaving 12 bases between them. The germline gives CDR1 SGHTA, CDR2 FQGNSA. Full variable domain (missing parts from reference TRBV7-2 and TRBJ1-1): GAGVSQSPSNKVTEKGKDVELRCDPISGHTALYWYRQSLGQGLEFLIYFQGNSAPDKSGLPSDRFSAERTGGSVSTLTIQRTQQEDSAVYLCASSSRDMMNTEAFFGQGTRLTVV.

In this sample, this clone turned up once. This rearrangement joins TRBV19 to TRBJ1-6; D is uncertain. V was shortened by 6 bases and J by 2 bases, with 11 bases between the two germline ends. The V gene's germline CDR1 is LNHDA and CDR2 SQIVND (reference sequence). The CDR3 has 15 residues. CDR3 residues: CASRPSGAYNSPLHF. In nucleotides, the CDR3 is TGTGCCAGTAGGCCATCCGGGGCCTATAATTCACCCCTCCACTTT.

In this sample, this clone turned up once. The genes are TRBV7-9 and TRBJ1-5; D is unclear. Trimming stripped 4 bases from V and 9 bases from J, with 13 bases between. Germline CDR1 SEHNR, CDR2 FQNEAQ (reference sequence). The CDR3 totals 13 residues. The CDR3 DNA reads as TGTGCCAGCAGCTCGGTAGATCGGGGGCCCCAGCATTTT. Encoded protein: CASSSVDRGPQHF.

The J gene is TRBJ1-3, the V gene TRBV7-2; a weak D match, TRBD1 (6 bases). This CDR3 is 15 amino acids long. The germline CDR1 and CDR2 sequences are SGHTA and FQGNSA. Trimming removed 1 base from V and 4 bases from J, with 11 bases in between. The chain's CDR3 is CASSLGGRGGNTIYF. CDR3 bases: TGTGCCAGCAGCTTAGGGGGAAGGGGGGGAAACACCATATATTTT.

This chain uses TRBV29-1 with TRBJ2-2; 9 bases fit TRBD2. CDR3 length: 16 residues. V trimming: 7 bases; J trimming: 2 bases; junction bases outside the gene matches: 11. Germline lookup yields CDR1 SQVTM and CDR2 ANQGSEA. The CDR3 sequence is CSASGSGRSNTGELFF. The CDR3 DNA reads TGCAGCGCCTCCGGAAGCGGGAGGAGTAACACCGGGGAGCTGTTTTTT.

The chain links TRBV5-6 to TRBJ1-1; unclear D gene. CDR1 and CDR2 (germline): SGHDT, YYEEEE. V gave up 5 bases and J gave up 6 bases, with 11 bases separating them. CDR3 length: 12 residues. CDR3 amino acids: CASSLGSPEAFF. CDR3 DNA sequence: TGTGCCAGCAGTCTCGGGTCCCCTGAAGCTTTCTTT.

The chain uses TRBV7-9 and TRBJ2-3, with 12 bases lining up with TRBD2. Trimming took 2 bases from V and 5 from J; bases not matched to a gene: 11. From germline, CDR1 is SEHNR and CDR2 FQNEAQ (reference sequence). CDR3 length: 18 residues. For the CDR3, the DNA is TGTGCCAGCAGCTTACCCCCCCGACTAGCGGGAGTTAAAGATACGCAGTATTTT. Translated: CASSLPPRLAGVKDTQYF.

V gene TRBV4-1 combines with J gene TRBJ2-7; TRBD2 matches 10 bases. Germline V gene data show CDR1 as MGHRA and CDR2 as YSYEKL. Trimming removed 5 bases from V and 2 bases from J; junction bases left unmatched: 9. The CDR3 length is 16 residues. This CDR3 is CASSGPRSGGAYEQYF. For the CDR3, the DNA is TGCGCCAGCAGCGGCCCCCGGAGCGGGGGGGCCTACGAGCAGTACTTC.

V and J are TRBV6-5 and TRBJ2-7, with TRBD1 matching 7 bases. The CDR3 loop spans 14 amino acids. CDR1 and CDR2 (germline): MNHEY, SVGAGI. With V trimmed by 2 bases and J by 4 bases, 5 bases remained unmatched. CDR3: CASSYDRDEYEQYF. The CDR3, as DNA: TGTGCCAGCAGTTACGACAGGGATGAGTACGAGCAGTACTTC.

This clone came up a few times. This chain connects TRBV4-1 to TRBJ2-5, with 16 bases fitting TRBD2. V shed 3 bases and J 6 bases; nucleotides not matched to a gene: 10. This CDR3 region has 18 residues. Germline lookup yields CDR1 MGHRA and CDR2 YSYEKL. The CDR3 nucleotides are TGCGCCAGCAGCCACCTCCCCGGGACTAGCGGGGGGGAGAAGACCCAGTACTTC. Translating it yields CASSHLPGTSGGEKTQYF.